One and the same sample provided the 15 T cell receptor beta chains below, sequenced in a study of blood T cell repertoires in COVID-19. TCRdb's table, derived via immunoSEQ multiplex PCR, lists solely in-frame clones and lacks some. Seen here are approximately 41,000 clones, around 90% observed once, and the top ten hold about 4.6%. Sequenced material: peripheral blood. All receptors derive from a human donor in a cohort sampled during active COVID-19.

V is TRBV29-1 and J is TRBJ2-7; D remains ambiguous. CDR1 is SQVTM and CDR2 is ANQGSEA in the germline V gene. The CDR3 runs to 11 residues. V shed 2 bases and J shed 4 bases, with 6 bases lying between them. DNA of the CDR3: TGCAGCGTTGAAAGAGAATACGAGCAGTACTTC. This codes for CSVEREYEQYF.

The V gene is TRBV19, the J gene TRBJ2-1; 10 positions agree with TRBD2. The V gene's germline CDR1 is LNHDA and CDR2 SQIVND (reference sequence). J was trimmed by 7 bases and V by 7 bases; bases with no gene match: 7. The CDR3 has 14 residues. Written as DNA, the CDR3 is TGTGCCAGTATAGCGGGAGGAGGTCGTAATGAGCAGTTCTTC. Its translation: CASIAGGGRNEQFF.

This CDR3 is CASSVTGWTSTDTQYF. The CDR3 nucleotides are TGTGCCAGCAGTGTAACAGGGTGGACTAGCACAGATACGCAGTATTTT. V and J are TRBV6-1 and TRBJ2-3, with D possibly being TRBD1 (6 bases). The V and J ends lost 4 bases and 0 bases respectively, with 14 bases between them. The germline V gene encodes CDR1 MNHNS and CDR2 SASEGT. The length of the CDR3 is 16 residues.

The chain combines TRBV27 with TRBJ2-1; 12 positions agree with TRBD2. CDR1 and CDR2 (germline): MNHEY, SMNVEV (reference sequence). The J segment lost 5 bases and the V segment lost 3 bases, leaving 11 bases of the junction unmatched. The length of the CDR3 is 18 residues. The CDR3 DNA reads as TGTGCCAGCAGTTTTCTTCGACTAGCGGGAGTGCACAACAATGAGCAGTTCTTC. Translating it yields CASSFLRLAGVHNNEQFF.

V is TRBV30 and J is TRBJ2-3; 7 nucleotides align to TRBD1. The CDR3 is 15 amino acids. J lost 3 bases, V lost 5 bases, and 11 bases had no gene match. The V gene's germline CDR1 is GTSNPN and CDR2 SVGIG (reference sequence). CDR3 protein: CAWQKDRTPTDTQYF. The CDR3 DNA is TGTGCCTGGCAAAAGGACAGGACCCCGACAGATACGCAGTATTTT.

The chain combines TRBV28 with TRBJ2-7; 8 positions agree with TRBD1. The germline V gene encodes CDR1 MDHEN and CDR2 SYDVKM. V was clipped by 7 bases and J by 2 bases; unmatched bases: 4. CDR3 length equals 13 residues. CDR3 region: CASKQTGAYEQYF. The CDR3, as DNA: TGTGCCAGCAAACAGACAGGGGCCTACGAGCAGTACTTC.

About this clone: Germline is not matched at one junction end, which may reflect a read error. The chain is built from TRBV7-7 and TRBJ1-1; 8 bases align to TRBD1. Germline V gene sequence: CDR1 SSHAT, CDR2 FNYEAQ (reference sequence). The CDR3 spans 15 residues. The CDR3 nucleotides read TGTGCTAGCAGCCCCTTCGGACAGGGGAACACTGAAGCTTTCTTT. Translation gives CASSPFGQGNTEAFF.

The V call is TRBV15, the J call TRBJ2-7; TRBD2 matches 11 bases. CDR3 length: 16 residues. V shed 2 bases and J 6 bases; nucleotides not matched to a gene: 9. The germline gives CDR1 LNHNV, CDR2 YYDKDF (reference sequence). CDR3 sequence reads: CATSRHPGTSGLEQYF. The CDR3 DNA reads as TGTGCCACCAGCAGACACCCCGGGACTAGCGGCCTCGAGCAGTACTTC.

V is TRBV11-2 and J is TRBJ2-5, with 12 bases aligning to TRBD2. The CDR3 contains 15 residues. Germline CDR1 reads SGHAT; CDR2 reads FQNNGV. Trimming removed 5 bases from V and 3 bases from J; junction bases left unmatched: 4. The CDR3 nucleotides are TGTGCCAGCAGCAAACGACTAGCGGGGGAAGAGACCCAGTACTTC. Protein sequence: CASSKRLAGEETQYF. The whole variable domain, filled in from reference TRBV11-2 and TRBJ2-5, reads EAGVAQSPRYKIIEKRQSVAFWCNPISGHATLYWYQQILGQGPKLLIQFQNNGVVDDSQLPKDRFSAERLKGVDSTLKIQPAKLEDSAVYLCASSKRLAGEETQYFGPGTRLLVL.

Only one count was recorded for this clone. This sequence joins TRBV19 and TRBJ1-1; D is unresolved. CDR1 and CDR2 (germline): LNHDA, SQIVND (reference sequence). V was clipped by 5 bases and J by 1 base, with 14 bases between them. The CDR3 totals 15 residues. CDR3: CASSFTANGNTEAFF. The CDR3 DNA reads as TGTGCCAGTAGTTTTACCGCGAACGGGAACACTGAAGCTTTCTTT.

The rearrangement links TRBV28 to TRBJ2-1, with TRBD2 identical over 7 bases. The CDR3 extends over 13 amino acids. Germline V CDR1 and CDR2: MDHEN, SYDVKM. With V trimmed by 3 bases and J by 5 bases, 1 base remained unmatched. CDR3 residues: CASSLGGDNEQFF. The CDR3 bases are TGTGCCAGCAGTTTGGGGGGGGACAATGAGCAGTTCTTC.

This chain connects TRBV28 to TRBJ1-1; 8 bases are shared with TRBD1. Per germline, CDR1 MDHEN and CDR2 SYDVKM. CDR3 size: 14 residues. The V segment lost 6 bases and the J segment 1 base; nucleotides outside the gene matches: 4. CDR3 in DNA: TGTGCCAGCAGCCCGGACAGGGAGAACACTGAAGCTTTCTTT. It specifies CASSPDRENTEAFF.

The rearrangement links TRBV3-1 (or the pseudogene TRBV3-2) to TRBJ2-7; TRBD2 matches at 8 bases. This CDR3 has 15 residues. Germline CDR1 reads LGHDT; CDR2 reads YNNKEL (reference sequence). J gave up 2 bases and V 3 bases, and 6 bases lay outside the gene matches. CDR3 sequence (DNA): TGTGCCAGCAGCCAGGGCCCGGGACTAGCCTACGAGCAGTACTTC. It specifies CASSQGPGLAYEQYF.

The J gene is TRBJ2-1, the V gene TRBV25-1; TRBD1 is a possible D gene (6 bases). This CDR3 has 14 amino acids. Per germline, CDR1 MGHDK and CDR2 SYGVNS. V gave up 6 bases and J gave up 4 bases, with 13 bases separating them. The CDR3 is CASRGTLGYNEQFF. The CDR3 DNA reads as TGTGCCAGCAGAGGGACATTAGGATACAATGAGCAGTTCTTC.

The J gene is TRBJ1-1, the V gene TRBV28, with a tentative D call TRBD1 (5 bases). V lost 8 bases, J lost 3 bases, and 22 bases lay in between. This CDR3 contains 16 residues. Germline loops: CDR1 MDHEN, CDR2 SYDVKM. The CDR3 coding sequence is TGTGCCAGCCCCTCTTCTCCAGGGAAAGGGTACACTGAAGCTTTCTTT. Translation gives CASPSSPGKGYTEAFF.